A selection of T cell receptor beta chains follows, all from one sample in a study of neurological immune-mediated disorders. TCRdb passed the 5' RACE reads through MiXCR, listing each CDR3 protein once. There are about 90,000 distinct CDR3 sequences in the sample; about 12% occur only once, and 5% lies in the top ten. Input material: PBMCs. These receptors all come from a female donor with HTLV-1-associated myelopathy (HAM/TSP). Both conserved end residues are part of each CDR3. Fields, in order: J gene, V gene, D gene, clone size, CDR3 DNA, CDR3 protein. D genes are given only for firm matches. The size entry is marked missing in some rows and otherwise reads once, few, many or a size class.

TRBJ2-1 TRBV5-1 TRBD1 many TGCGCCAGCAGCTTGACAGGGGGCGATGAGCAGTTCTTC CASSLTGGDEQFF
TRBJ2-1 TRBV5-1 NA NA TGCGCCAGCAGCTTGATGGGGGACGAGCAGTTCTTC CASSLMGDEQFF
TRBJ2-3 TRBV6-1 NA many TGTGCCAGCAGTGAAGCCTGGGATACGCAGTATTTT CASSEAWDTQYF
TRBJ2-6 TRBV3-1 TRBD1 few TGTGCCAGCAGCCGTGGGACAGGGGATACGGGGGCCAACGTCCTGACTTTC CASSRGTGDTGANVLTF
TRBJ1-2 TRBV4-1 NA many TGCGCCAGCAGCCAAGATTTCCAGGGCTATGGCTACACCTTC CASSQDFQGYGYTF
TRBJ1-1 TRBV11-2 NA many TGTGCCAGCAGCCCAACGACAGGGAACACTGAAGCTTTCTTT CASSPTTGNTEAFF
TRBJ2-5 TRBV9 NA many TGTGCCAGCAGCGTTGGCAGGGCAGAGACCCAGTACTTC CASSVGRAETQYF
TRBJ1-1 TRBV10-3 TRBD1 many TGTGCCTCCAAGGAGGACAGGGGGATGAACACTGAAGCTTTCTTT CASKEDRGMNTEAFF
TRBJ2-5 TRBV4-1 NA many TGCGCCAGCAGCCAAGAGCCCGGGGGTCAAGAGACCCAGTACTTC CASSQEPGGQETQYF
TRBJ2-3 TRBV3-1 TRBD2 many TGTGCCAGCAGCCAAGACGCCTATAGCGGGGGGGCCGCAGATACGCAGTATTTT CASSQDAYSGGAADTQYF
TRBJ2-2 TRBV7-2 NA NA TGTGCCAGCAGCTTAATTTCGACGAACACCGGGGAGCTGTTTTTT CASSLISTNTGELFF
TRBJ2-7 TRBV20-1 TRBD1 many TGCAGTGCTAGACCGACAGGGTGGGAGCAGTACTTC CSARPTGWEQYF
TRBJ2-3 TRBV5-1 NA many TGCGCCAGCAGCTTCGGCAGCGCTAGCACAGATACGCAGTATTTT CASSFGSASTDTQYF
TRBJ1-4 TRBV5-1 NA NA TGCGCCAGCAGCTTGAGGGCCCAGGGGAAGGGAGCTAATGAAAAACTGTTTTTT CASSLRAQGKGANEKLFF
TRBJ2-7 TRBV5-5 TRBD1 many TGTGCCAGCAGCCACCCGGGACAGGCTTACGAGCAGTACTTC CASSHPGQAYEQYF
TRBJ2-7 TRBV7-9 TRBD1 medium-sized TGTGCCAGCGTCCGGGACAGGGGGTCCGAGCAGTACTTC CASVRDRGSEQYF
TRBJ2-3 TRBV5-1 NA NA TGCGCCAGCAGCGGAGGGAACAGTAGGGTAGATACGCAGTATTTT CASSGGNSRVDTQYF
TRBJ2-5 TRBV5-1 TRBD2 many TGCGCCAGCATCGGGTCGGGGGGAGGCGAGACCCAGTACTTC CASIGSGGGETQYF
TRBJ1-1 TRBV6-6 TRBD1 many TGTGCCAGCAGTTCACAGGGGAGAGAAACTGAAGCTTTCTTT CASSSQGRETEAFF
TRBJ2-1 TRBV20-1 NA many TGCAGTGCTAGAATTGGTGAGCAGTTCTTC CSARIGEQFF
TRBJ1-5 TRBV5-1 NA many TGCGCCAGCAGCTACGAAAGGGGTCAGCCCCAGCATTTT CASSYERGQPQHF
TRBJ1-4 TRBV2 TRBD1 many TGTGCCAGCAGCGGGACAGCCAATGAAAAACTGTTTTTT CASSGTANEKLFF
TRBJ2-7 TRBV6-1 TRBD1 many TGTGCCAGCACATGGGGACAGTCCTACGAGCAGTACTTC CASTWGQSYEQYF
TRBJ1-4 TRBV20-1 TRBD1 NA TGCAGTGCTTTTCCGGGACAGGAGGAAAAACTGTTTTTT CSAFPGQEEKLFF
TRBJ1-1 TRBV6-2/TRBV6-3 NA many TGTGCCAGCAGTCTCCGGGACTCCACTGAAGCTTTCTTT CASSLRDSTEAFF
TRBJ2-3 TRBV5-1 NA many TGCGCCAGCAGCGAAGGGCCGACGGTAGATACGCAGTATTTT CASSEGPTVDTQYF